This TCR beta chain is from a study of CD8+ T cells in alopecia areata. About the study: Percent affected scalp area, the SALT score, rated treated patients' severity.

Overall study results and limits: Higher clonality was seen in lesional scalp than in normal scalp, especially in alopecia totalis/universalis. One nonresponder makes the tie between baseline CD8+ expansion and response uncertain.

For this clone: The antigen is unknown.

As for treatment: oral pan-JAK inhibitor, 5-10 mg twice daily. Trimming took off 0 bases at V and 8 bases at J, with 11 bases between the two ends. The CDR3 runs 13 residues. The V gene's germline CDR1 is SGHDT and CDR2 YYEEEE. Extracted RNA was reverse transcribed into cDNA, the sequencing template. Assay: immunoSEQ multiplex PCR; the TCRdb copy retains only in-frame clones and omits some. Among around 120,000 clones listed, about half were seen once. The specimen was CD4+ T cells sorted from blood, collected at week 4, from a patient treated with tofacitinib. V is TRBV5-6 and J is TRBJ1-2; unclear D gene. The sequence derives from a human donor with alopecia areata. The CDR3 DNA sequence: TGTGCCAGCAGCTTGGCCTACGGTGGCGGCTACACCTTC. It is translated as CASSLAYGGGYTF.